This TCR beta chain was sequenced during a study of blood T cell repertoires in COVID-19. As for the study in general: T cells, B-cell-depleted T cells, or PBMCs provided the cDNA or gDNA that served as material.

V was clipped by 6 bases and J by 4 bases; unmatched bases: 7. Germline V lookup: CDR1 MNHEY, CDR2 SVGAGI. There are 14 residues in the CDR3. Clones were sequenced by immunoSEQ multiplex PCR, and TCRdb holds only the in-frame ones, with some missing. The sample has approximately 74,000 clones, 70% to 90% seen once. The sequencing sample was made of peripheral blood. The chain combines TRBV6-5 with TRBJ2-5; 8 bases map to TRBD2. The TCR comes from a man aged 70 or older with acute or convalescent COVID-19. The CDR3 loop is CASSRSAGVETQYF. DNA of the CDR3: TGTGCCAGCAGCCGTTCAGCGGGAGTAGAGACCCAGTACTTC.